The 12 T cell receptor beta chains listed next were all sequenced from one sample in a study of PD-1 blockade in mismatch repair-deficient tumors. The method was immunoSEQ multiplex PCR; TCRdb's version includes in-frame clones alone and lacks a portion of them. The sample lists 13,000 to 15,000 clones, 84% occurring once. These receptors are not linked to any known antigen. Documented time point: approximately 10-day in vitro stimulation with candidate neoantigen peptide 4. Sequencing was performed on cells cultured in vitro, taken from a patient treated with pembrolizumab. These receptor sequences come from an adult with mismatch repair-deficient cancer.

The chain carries TRBV4-1 and TRBJ2-3; 9 positions match TRBD2. V shed 7 bases, J shed 2 bases, and the junction held 4 bases outside the gene matches. This CDR3 contains 14 residues. Germline-derived CDR1 and CDR2 are MGHRA and YSYEKL. The chain's CDR3 is CASIGGGDTDTQYF. The CDR3 nucleotides read TGCGCCAGCATTGGCGGGGGGGACACAGATACGCAGTATTTT.

The chain carries TRBV11-2 and TRBJ1-1, with D possibly matching TRBD1 (5 bases). The CDR3 totals 16 residues. Germline CDR1 is SGHAT and CDR2 is FQNNGV. Between the trimmed V and J ends, which lost 0 bases and 0 bases, there was a span of 11 bases. CDR3: CASSLDPDRLNTEAFF. Here the CDR3 DNA reads TGTGCCAGCAGCTTAGATCCAGACAGATTGAACACTGAAGCTTTCTTT.

The gene calls are TRBV11-1 and TRBJ2-1; 9 bases are shared with TRBD2. The CDR3 length is 19 residues. Germline loops: CDR1 SGHAT, CDR2 FQDESV (reference sequence). The J segment lost 4 bases and the V segment lost 11 bases, leaving 24 bases of the junction unmatched. The CDR3 is CALRAKIQAGGIIYNEQFF. As DNA, the CDR3 is TGTGCCTTACGCGCCAAAATTCAAGCGGGAGGTATTATTTACAATGAGCAGTTCTTC.

The chain joins TRBV19 to TRBJ1-2, with 9 bases aligning to TRBD1. Germline V lookup: CDR1 LNHDA, CDR2 SQIVND (reference sequence). Germline trimming cut 6 bases from V and 4 bases from J; bases unmatched to any gene: 6. The CDR3 has 14 residues. The CDR3 spells CASRGQGLSYGYTF. Written as DNA, the CDR3 is TGTGCCAGTAGGGGACAGGGTCTATCCTATGGCTACACCTTC.

This clone was counted between two and nine times. Here the CDR3 reads CAWNLLAGPYNEQFF. The CDR3 DNA is TGTGCCTGGAATCTCCTAGCGGGACCCTACAATGAGCAGTTCTTC. V and J are TRBV30 and TRBJ2-1; 9 nucleotides line up with TRBD2. This CDR3 comprises 15 residues. Trimming removed 4 bases from V and 2 bases from J; junction bases left unmatched: 6. The germline V gene encodes CDR1 GTSNPN and CDR2 SVGIG (reference sequence). The full variable domain, rest sourced from reference TRBV30 and TRBJ2-1, is SQTIHQWPATLVQPVGSPLSLECTVEGTSNPNLYWYRQAAGRGLQLLFYSVGIGQISSEVPQNLSASRPQDRQFILSSKKLLLSDSGFYLCAWNLLAGPYNEQFFGPGTRLTVL.

The chain uses TRBV4-3 and TRBJ1-5; 10 bases are shared with TRBD1. The junction had 6 bases not matched to a gene; V was cut back by 4 bases and J by 0 bases. This CDR3 has 17 amino acids. Germline CDR1 is LGHNA and CDR2 is YSLEER. CDR3 coding DNA: TGCGCCAGCAGCCCCGGGACAGGGGAGTATAGCAATCAGCCCCAGCATTTT. Translation gives CASSPGTGEYSNQPQHF.

The J gene is TRBJ2-2, the V gene TRBV7-3; unclear D gene. V was clipped by 0 bases and J by 3 bases, with 14 bases between them. This CDR3 is built from 17 residues. Looked up from germline, CDR1 is SGHTA and CDR2 is FQGTGA. CDR3 sequence: CASSLTAVIWDTGELFF. The CDR3 DNA reads as TGTGCCAGCAGCTTAACGGCTGTAATTTGGGACACCGGGGAGCTGTTTTTT. Together with reference TRBV7-3 and TRBJ2-2, the CDR3 gives the full variable domain: GAGVSQTPSNKVTEKGKYVELRCDPISGHTALYWYRQSLGQGPEFLIYFQGTGAADDSGLPNDRFFAVRPEGSVSTLKIQRTERGDSAVYLCASSLTAVIWDTGELFFGEGSRLTVL.

The chain links TRBV16 to TRBJ1-5, with unresolved D. The CDR3 runs 15 residues. The germline V gene has CDR1 KGHSY and CDR2 FQNENV. V dropped 4 bases and J dropped 2 bases, with 12 bases sitting between them. CDR3 sequence reads: CASSPPGGGNQPQHF. CDR3 sequence (DNA): TGTGCCAGCAGCCCGCCCGGCGGGGGCAATCAGCCCCAGCATTTT.

This chain links TRBV30 with TRBJ2-7; D call uncertain. In germline, CDR1 is GTSNPN, CDR2 SVGIG (reference sequence). The germline V and J ends were trimmed by 4 bases and 4 bases, with 14 bases remaining between them. This CDR3 comprises 13 residues. This CDR3 is CAWNSLSLYEQYF. Here the CDR3 DNA reads TGTGCCTGGAATTCCCTAAGTCTGTACGAGCAGTACTTC.

This chain connects TRBV7-6 to TRBJ1-1, with no clear D. The germline V and J ends were trimmed by 3 bases and 1 base, with 12 bases remaining between them. CDR3 size: 15 residues. Germline-derived CDR1 and CDR2 are SGHVS and FNYEAQ. The CDR3 sequence is CASSFGLGGNTEAFF. DNA of the CDR3: TGTGCCAGCAGCTTCGGGTTAGGCGGGAACACTGAAGCTTTCTTT.

This clone was seen only once. The chain joins TRBV7-8 to TRBJ1-2, with D possibly matching TRBD1 (5 bases). Between the trimmed V and J ends, which lost 3 bases and 6 bases, there was a span of 17 bases. Germline V gene sequence: CDR1 SGHVS, CDR2 FQNEAQ. This CDR3 comprises 15 residues. Here the CDR3 reads CASSLGTGSFHGYTF. The CDR3 DNA reads TGTGCCAGCAGCTTGGGGACGGGTAGTTTCCATGGCTACACCTTC.

The CDR3 sequence: CASRYDRGASSYNEQFF. Here the CDR3 DNA reads TGTGCCAGCAGATACGACAGGGGGGCGAGCTCCTACAATGAGCAGTTCTTC. The chain employs TRBV5-5 and TRBJ2-1; 9 bases fit TRBD1. The trim removed 5 bases at V and 0 bases at J, leaving 9 bases unmatched. Germline V gene data show CDR1 as SGHKS and CDR2 as YYEKEE (reference sequence). The CDR3 sequence is 17 residues long.